This note documents a single T cell receptor (beta chain) sequence. V was pared by 6 bases and J by 4 bases, with 15 bases of the junction left unmatched. The CDR3 has 17 amino acids. Germline V CDR1 and CDR2: LNHDA, SQIVND (reference sequence). The sample is drawn from a study of blood T cell repertoires in COVID-19. Across the study: Nucleic acid was either cDNA or gDNA, and it came from T cells, B-cell-depleted T cells, or PBMCs.

Methods used by the authors: Cell counts per sample came from amplifying reference gene primers. The table came from immunoSEQ multiplex PCR; TCRdb's copy has only in-frame clones and leaves some out. V, J and clone size are those of that table, while D and trimming were read from the DNA. Of about 260,000 clones detected, around nine tenths appear once; the ten largest clones hold approximately 9.4%. The TCR comes from a man aged 40-49 years who had recovered from COVID-19. The rearrangement joins TRBV19 to TRBJ2-1, with 7 bases identical to TRBD1. Sequencing was performed on peripheral blood. CDR3 nucleotide sequence: TGTGCCAGTAGCAACCCCTCGGGCAGGGGGTCGTACAATGAGCAGTTCTTC. It codes for CASSNPSGRGSYNEQFF.